The 26 T cell receptor beta chains below come from one sample, sequenced in a study of blood T cells in healthy people across ages (dated by TCRdb to 2013 to 2016). Receptor libraries were prepared by 5' RACE. The sequencer was an Illumina HiSeq 2500. A second PCR of roughly 6 to 11 cycles was run with a J-beta primer mix and a sample-barcoded 5' primer. TCRdb reworked the public reads: Q25 trimming with fastp, MiXCR clone assembly, productive beta chains retained. Merged by CDR3 protein, the rows form single entries marked with the most common genes and DNA. The sample table contains about 1.4 million distinct CDR3 sequences; only one count was recorded for around 59% of them. The ten largest clones represent 5.5% to 8% of the sample. Sequencing was performed on blood. These receptors were taken from a man between 18 and 29 years old in good health.

The chain links TRBV5-1 to TRBJ1-6; D call uncertain. Trimming cost V 0 bases and J 9 bases, with 19 bases left between them. The CDR3 spans 17 residues. Germline V CDR1 and CDR2: SGHRS, YFSETQ. This CDR3 is CASSLASSPRAGSPLHF. The CDR3 bases are TGCGCCAGCAGCTTGGCCTCCTCGCCTCGGGCCGGTTCACCCCTCCACTTT.

The table lists this clonotype with a few counts. This chain uses TRBV7-9 with TRBJ1-1, with D uncertain. V was clipped by 5 bases and J by 3 bases, with 13 bases between them. This CDR3 spans 14 amino acids. The germline CDR1 and CDR2 sequences are SEHNR and FQNEAQ (reference sequence). The CDR3 DNA sequence: TGTGCCAGCAGCCAATACCGTAAGGACACTGAAGCTTTCTTT. Amino acids: CASSQYRKDTEAFF.

This clonotype was detected only a few times. The chain combines TRBV25-1 with TRBJ2-5; possibly TRBD1 or TRBD2 for D (5 bases each). Trimming cost V 4 bases and J 5 bases, with 17 bases left between them. This CDR3 is built from 15 residues. Germline CDR1 is MGHDK and CDR2 is SYGVNS. The CDR3 nucleotides read TGTGCCAGCAGTGCCCCCCGAGGGGTTTGGGAGACCCAGTACTTC. Protein sequence: CASSAPRGVWETQYF.

The chain employs TRBV4-2 and TRBJ1-4, with 8 positions matching TRBD1. Looked up from germline, CDR1 is LGHNA and CDR2 is YNFKEQ. V gave up 0 bases and J gave up 8 bases; unmatched junction bases: 5. The CDR3 sequence is 15 residues long. CDR3 amino acids: CASSQEDREHEKLFF. The DNA for the CDR3 is TGTGCCAGCAGCCAAGAGGACAGGGAGCACGAAAAACTGTTTTTT.

The chain links TRBV9 to TRBJ2-3, with TRBD2 matching 7 bases. With V trimmed by 0 bases and J by 2 bases, 12 bases remained unmatched. Germline CDR1 and CDR2: SGDLS and YYNGEE. The CDR3 runs to 18 residues. The CDR3 bases are TGTGCCAGCAGCGTAGGACCAAGTCAGCGGGGAGACACAGATACGCAGTATTTT. Its translation: CASSVGPSQRGDTDTQYF. The variable domain in full, with the rest retrieved from reference TRBV9 and TRBJ2-3, is DSGVTQTPKHLITATGQRVTLRCSPRSGDLSVYWYQQSLDQGLQFLIQYYNGEERAKGNILERFSAQQFPDLHSELNLSSLELGDSALYFCASSVGPSQRGDTDTQYFGPGTRLTVL.

About this clonotype itself: Mismatch with germline at one junction end may stem from a read error. The V and J genes are TRBV5-1 and TRBJ2-7; tentative D call: TRBD2 (6 bases). CDR3 length: 15 residues. Germline-derived CDR1 and CDR2 are SGHRS and YFSETQ. The CDR3 DNA follows: TGCGGCAGCAGCTTGGTGTGGGACTCACCCTACGAGCAGTACTTC. Its translation is CGSSLVWDSPYEQYF. Full variable domain (missing parts from reference TRBV5-1 and TRBJ2-7): KAGVTQTPRYLIKTRGQQVTLSCSPISGHRSVSWYQQTPGQGLQFLFEYFSETQRNKGNFPGRFSGRQFSNSRSEMNVSTLELGDSALYLCGSSLVWDSPYEQYFGPGTRLTVT.

CDR3: CASSGRLGGLADTQYF. The CDR3 bases are TGTGCCAGCAGCGGTAGACTAGGCGGGCTAGCGGATACGCAGTATTTT. The chain is built from TRBV5-4 and TRBJ2-3; weak D call: TRBD2 (6 bases). This CDR3 contains 16 residues. Trimming removed 4 bases from V and 6 bases from J, with 21 bases in between. The germline V gene has CDR1 SGHNT and CDR2 YYREEE (reference sequence).

This clonotype was seen more than once but under ten times. The rearrangement joins TRBV20-1 to TRBJ2-7; 14 bases line up with TRBD2. Germline V gene lookup returns CDR1 DFQATT and CDR2 SNEGSKA (reference sequence). Trimming at V came to 0 bases and at J to 4 bases, leaving 14 bases not matched to a gene. CDR3 length equals 19 residues. The CDR3 DNA reads TGCAGTGCTAGAGACCCGGGACTAGCGGGAGTTAAGGATTGGTACGAGCAGTACTTC. It specifies CSARDPGLAGVKDWYEQYF.

The genes are TRBV11-2 and TRBJ2-1; 14 bases align to TRBD2. This CDR3 contains 17 residues. The V gene's germline CDR1 is SGHAT and CDR2 FQNNGV. Trimming removed 4 bases from V and 7 bases from J; junction bases left unmatched: 9. CDR3 nucleotide sequence: TGTGCCAGCAGCTGGAGGACTAGCGGGAGGCTGGATAATGAGCAGTTCTTC. It is translated as CASSWRTSGRLDNEQFF.

The V gene is TRBV9, the J gene TRBJ1-1; 7 bases map to TRBD1. V was clipped by 3 bases and J by 0 bases; unmatched bases: 2. Looked up from germline, CDR1 is SGDLS and CDR2 is YYNGEE. This CDR3 spans 14 amino acids. This chain's CDR3 is CASSAQGLNTEAFF. Here the CDR3 DNA reads TGTGCCAGCAGCGCACAGGGGTTGAACACTGAAGCTTTCTTT.

This clonotype was counted once. V and J are TRBV5-1 and TRBJ2-7; the match to TRBD2 covers 7 bases. The CDR3 runs to 15 residues. The germline V gene encodes CDR1 SGHRS and CDR2 YFSETQ. V shed 3 bases, J shed 2 bases, and the junction held 8 bases outside the gene matches. CDR3 region: CASSSHPGGAYEQYF. The CDR3 DNA is TGCGCCAGCAGCTCGCACCCGGGAGGAGCCTACGAGCAGTACTTC.

The chain recombines TRBV4-1 with TRBJ2-1; D is undetermined. Germline V gene lookup returns CDR1 MGHRA and CDR2 YSYEKL. Trimming removed 0 bases at V and 1 base at J, with 13 bases between. The CDR3 is made up of 17 amino acids. The CDR3 loop reads CASSQEELVGSYNEQFF. For the CDR3, the DNA is TGCGCCAGCAGCCAAGAAGAGCTAGTCGGGTCCTACAATGAGCAGTTCTTC.

V gene TRBV20-1 combines with J gene TRBJ2-7; 7 nucleotides match TRBD2. Per germline, CDR1 DFQATT and CDR2 SNEGSKA (reference sequence). CDR3 length: 14 amino acids. The trim removed 4 bases at V and 4 bases at J, leaving 10 bases unmatched. This chain's CDR3 is CSATKAGPIYEQYF. The CDR3 DNA follows: TGCAGTGCTACTAAAGCGGGACCAATTTACGAGCAGTACTTC.

This clonotype appeared once. The genes are TRBV12-3 or TRBV12-4 and TRBJ2-1; TRBD2 is a possible D gene (6 bases). The length of the CDR3 is 14 residues. V was clipped by 0 bases and J by 7 bases, with 10 bases between them. The CDR3 reads CASSLATGVNEQFF. The CDR3 nucleotides are TGTGCCAGCAGTTTAGCGACGGGAGTTAATGAGCAGTTCTTC.

This clonotype was recorded once. The rearrangement joins TRBV18 to TRBJ2-1; 9 nucleotides line up with TRBD2. Germline V gene lookup returns CDR1 KGHSH and CDR2 LQKENI. The trim removed 1 base at V and 7 bases at J, leaving 2 bases unmatched. The CDR3 extends over 14 amino acids. Here the CDR3 DNA reads TGTGCCAGCTCACCACTGCGGGAGGGGAATGAGCAGTTCTTC. It encodes CASSPLREGNEQFF.

This chain uses TRBV12-3 or TRBV12-4 with TRBJ2-5; D is perhaps TRBD2 (6 bases). CDR3 length: 13 residues. Trimming removed 5 bases at V and 5 bases at J, with 12 bases between. CDR3 DNA sequence: TGTGCCAGCAGTGTAGTTGCGGGGGAGACCCAGTACTTC. Its translation: CASSVVAGETQYF.

J is TRBJ2-1 and V is TRBV7-2, with TRBD2 matching 9 bases. Germline-derived CDR1 and CDR2 are SGHTA and FQGNSA. The CDR3 loop spans 14 amino acids. With 5 bases clipped from V and 12 bases from J, the junction kept 11 bases outside the gene matches. The CDR3 spells CASSPEIAGVWQFF. In DNA form, the CDR3 reads TGTGCCAGCAGCCCCGAAATAGCGGGAGTATGGCAGTTCTTC. Variable domain in full (rest from reference TRBV7-2 and TRBJ2-1): GAGVSQSPSNKVTEKGKDVELRCDPISGHTALYWYRQSLGQGLEFLIYFQGNSAPDKSGLPSDRFSAERTGGSVSTLTIQRTQQEDSAVYLCASSPEIAGVWQFFGPGTRLTVL.

The V and J genes are TRBV7-2 and TRBJ2-1; 11 nucleotides line up with TRBD2. The CDR3 is 18 amino acids. V shed 1 base, J shed 5 bases, and the junction held 10 bases outside the gene matches. Germline CDR1 reads SGHTA; CDR2 reads FQGNSA. CDR3 protein: CASSLGLLAGGFHNEQFF. The CDR3 nucleotides are TGTGCCAGCAGCTTAGGTCTGTTAGCGGGGGGGTTCCACAATGAGCAGTTCTTC. Full variable domain (remainder filled in from reference TRBV7-2 and TRBJ2-1): GAGVSQSPSNKVTEKGKDVELRCDPISGHTALYWYRQSLGQGLEFLIYFQGNSAPDKSGLPSDRFSAERTGGSVSTLTIQRTQQEDSAVYLCASSLGLLAGGFHNEQFFGPGTRLTVL.

Only a few counts were recorded for this clonotype. The chain combines TRBV20-1 with TRBJ2-7; a possible D gene is TRBD2 (6 bases). The germline V gene has CDR1 DFQATT and CDR2 SNEGSKA (reference sequence). V dropped 5 bases and J dropped 7 bases, with 18 bases sitting between them. There are 13 residues in the CDR3. This chain's CDR3 is CSAPGTQYREQYF. CDR3 coding DNA: TGCAGTGCTCCCGGGACTCAATACCGAGAGCAGTACTTC.

The sample holds one count of this clonotype. The rearrangement links TRBV4-1 to TRBJ2-4; D unclear. The end of the DNA is better explained by TRBJ2-7, so the J call may be wrong. The V gene's germline CDR1 is MGHRA and CDR2 YSYEKL. The CDR3 is made up of 16 amino acids. The CDR3: CASSQAAISGPYEQYF. The CDR3 nucleotides read TGCGCCAGCAGCCAAGCGGCTATCTCCGGCCCCTACGAGCAGTACTTC.

This clonotype was seen a handful of times. CDR3 region: CSARERGFKEETQYF. CDR3 nucleotides: TGCAGTGCTAGAGAGCGGGGTTTTAAGGAAGAGACCCAGTACTTC. This chain uses TRBV20-1 with TRBJ2-5, with TRBD2 as a possible D gene (6 bases). The CDR3 extends over 15 amino acids. Germline V gene sequence: CDR1 DFQATT, CDR2 SNEGSKA (reference sequence). V dropped 0 bases and J dropped 3 bases, with 14 bases sitting between them.

The count of this clonotype is one. The chain combines TRBV6-1 with TRBJ2-1, with D tentatively TRBD2 (6 bases). The closer fit of TRBJ2-7 to the DNA end suggests the J call may be wrong. The CDR3 has 18 residues. Germline loops: CDR1 MNHNS, CDR2 SASEGT. The CDR3 loop reads CASRPPPSGVRVYNEQYF. The CDR3 nucleotides read TGTGCCAGCAGACCTCCTCCCTCGGGAGTGAGAGTCTACAATGAGCAGTACTTC.

The chain recombines TRBV15 with TRBJ1-6; the D gene is possibly TRBD1 (5 bases). Deletions cut 0 bases from V and 15 bases from J, with 21 bases between. Germline V gene lookup returns CDR1 LNHNV and CDR2 YYDKDF (reference sequence). CDR3 length: 16 residues. The CDR3 protein is CATSRDVVGGTHGLHF. As DNA, the CDR3 is TGTGCCACCAGCAGAGACGTAGTCGGCGGGACCCATGGCCTCCACTTT.

The V gene is TRBV20-1, the J gene TRBJ2-7; the D is unclear. CDR1 is DFQATT, CDR2 SNEGSKA, per germline (reference sequence). This CDR3 comprises 11 residues. V was clipped by 7 bases and J by 2 bases, with 9 bases between them. CDR3 residues: CSVYGPYEQYF. In DNA, the CDR3 is TGCAGTGTTTACGGCCCCTACGAGCAGTACTTC.

This clonotype was counted at least ten times. The chain uses TRBV29-1 and TRBJ2-5; D may be TRBD1 (6 bases). The CDR3 runs 12 residues. V lost 4 bases and J lost 5, with 11 bases in between. Germline CDR1 and CDR2: SQVTM and ANQGSEA. DNA for the CDR3: TGCAGCGTTGTTGAGGGGGAGGAGACCCAGTACTTC. It is translated as CSVVEGEETQYF. The full variable domain, its missing parts supplied by reference TRBV29-1 and TRBJ2-5, is SAVISQKPSRDICQRGTSLTIQCQVDSQVTMMFWYRQQPGQSLTLIATANQGSEATYESGFVIDKFPISRPNLTFSTLTVSNMSPEDSSIYLCSVVEGEETQYFGPGTRLLVL.

The chain is built from TRBV12-3 or TRBV12-4 and TRBJ2-7; D uncertain. The CDR3 consists of 18 residues. V was clipped by 4 bases and J by 0 bases, with 22 bases between them. The CDR3 here is CASSSIWDLGSSSYEQYF. For the CDR3, the DNA is TGTGCCAGCAGTTCCATATGGGATCTAGGCTCAAGCTCCTACGAGCAGTACTTC.